This TCR beta chain was observed in a study of cytomegalovirus exposure and HLA in healthy donors. The PCR was carried out with 60 Vbeta primers and 13 Jbeta primers. The protocol was immunoSEQ multiplex PCR, while the TCRdb copy is restricted to in-frame clones and leaves out a portion. The sample consists of a few hundred thousand clones, almost 85% of them appearing once. There are 15 residues in the CDR3. Looked up from germline, CDR1 is SGHAT and CDR2 is FQNNGV. The V end lost 0 bases, the J end lost 9 bases, and 18 bases lay between the germline ends. The sample consisted of PBMCs. This receptor was taken from a woman between 40 and 55 years old in good health and CMV-seropositive. V is TRBV11-2 and J is TRBJ2-7; TRBD2 is a possible D gene (6 bases). The CDR3 loop is CASSLDLELAGLQYF. In nucleotides, the CDR3 is TGTGCCAGCAGCTTAGATCTCGAACTAGCTGGTTTGCAGTACTTC.